This passage covers 21 T cell receptor beta chains from one sample sequenced in a study of T cells in Graves' hyperthyroidism and ophthalmopathy (dated by TCRdb to about 2019). To prepare the library, multiplex PCR was applied. The sequencing machine was an Illumina HiSeq 2000. Amplification of TCR beta CDR3 regions was carried out from RNA transcripts. The TCR CDR3 was subjected to a first round of RT-PCR using the HTBI primer set and the Qiagen OneStep RT-PCR kit. TCRdb reprocessed the public reads (quality trimming at Q25 with fastp, clone calling with MiXCR) and kept in-frame beta chains. Every distinct CDR3 protein forms one entry, paired with its most common genes and DNA. This sample holds fewer than 750,000 distinct CDR3 sequences; roughly 15% were observed only once. The ten largest make up approximately 12% of the sample. Sample: blood. These receptors were taken from a woman aged 50 to 65 with Graves' ophthalmopathy.

This clonotype was seen at least ten times. The rearrangement uses TRBV28 and TRBJ2-1; unclear D gene. Between the trimmed V and J ends, which lost 3 bases and 8 bases, there was a span of 11 bases. This CDR3 has 13 residues. Germline V gene lookup returns CDR1 MDHEN and CDR2 SYDVKM. This CDR3 reads CASSFLQGHEQFF. Written as DNA, the CDR3 is TGTGCCAGCAGTTTCCTTCAAGGGCATGAGCAGTTCTTC.

The rearrangement links TRBV11-2 to TRBJ1-4; 9 positions match TRBD1. The CDR3 has 14 amino acids. With V trimmed by 5 bases and J by 8 bases, 6 bases remained unmatched. In germline, CDR1 is SGHAT, CDR2 FQNNGV. The DNA of the CDR3 is TGTGCCAGCAGCCCGGACAGGGGCTGGGAAAAACTGTTTTTT. Protein product: CASSPDRGWEKLFF.

CDR3 loop: CATSGIGERIYNEQFF. The CDR3 bases are TGTGCCACCAGTGGTATTGGCGAGAGGATTTACAATGAGCAGTTCTTC. J is TRBJ2-1 and V is TRBV24-1; D not certain. V shed 5 bases and J shed 4 bases, with 17 bases lying between them. Germline lookup yields CDR1 KGHDR and CDR2 SFDVKD. The CDR3 totals 16 residues.

In its sample, this clonotype was seen many times. J is TRBJ1-5 and V is TRBV30; 7 bases are shared with TRBD1. Per germline, CDR1 GTSNPN and CDR2 SVGIG (reference sequence). The trim removed 0 bases at V and 4 bases at J, leaving 9 bases unmatched. The CDR3 covers 16 residues. This CDR3 is CAWSVRGRGRNQPQHF. As DNA, the CDR3 is TGTGCCTGGAGTGTACGAGGTAGGGGGCGGAATCAGCCCCAGCATTTT.

This clonotype was seen ten or more times. The rearrangement links TRBV2 to TRBJ2-5, with D hard to call. CDR1 is SNHLY, CDR2 FYNNEI, per germline. The CDR3 has 13 amino acids. Trimming removed 6 bases at V and 5 bases at J, with 13 bases between. In DNA form, the CDR3 reads TGTGCCAGCAGACGACCTGTGGTGGAGACCCAGTACTTC. Translation gives CASRRPVVETQYF.

The chain joins TRBV12-3 or TRBV12-4 to TRBJ2-7; 8 bases are shared with TRBD2. With 0 bases clipped from V and 2 bases from J, the junction kept 3 bases outside the gene matches. The CDR3 consists of 15 residues. CDR3 nucleotides: TGTGCCAGCAGTTTAGCGGACGGGAGGGCCTACGAGCAGTACTTC. It yields the protein CASSLADGRAYEQYF.

V and J are TRBV12-3 or TRBV12-4 and TRBJ2-5; D unresolved. Trimming removed 2 bases from V and 4 bases from J, with 8 bases in between. The CDR3 loop spans 13 amino acids. The CDR3 DNA is TGTGCCAGCAGTTTAATAGGGCGAGAGACCCAGTACTTC. Translating gives CASSLIGRETQYF.

The rearrangement uses TRBV12-3 or TRBV12-4 and TRBJ2-2, with 8 nucleotides matching TRBD2. The V gene end was trimmed by 5 bases and the J gene end by 6 bases; junction bases not matched to a gene: 5. The CDR3 extends over 14 amino acids. The CDR3 nucleotides are TGTGCCAGCAGTCCAGCGGGAGCGGCCGGGGAGCTGTTTTTT. Its protein product is CASSPAGAAGELFF.

Details on this clonotype: One base away lies a much larger clone, so this may be a sequencing read error. The gene calls are TRBV4-1 and TRBJ2-1; D remains unclear. Germline lookup yields CDR1 MGHRA and CDR2 YSYEKL. This CDR3 region has 14 residues. CDR3 bases: TGCGCCAGCAGCCAAGCTAACGGCTACAATGGGCAGTTCTTC. Protein sequence: CASSQANGYNGQFF.

At least ten counts were recorded for this clonotype. This chain uses TRBV30 with TRBJ1-1; 9 bases map to TRBD1. CDR1 GTSNPN and CDR2 SVGIG come from the germline V gene (reference sequence). The CDR3 runs 14 residues. The junction had 3 bases not matched to a gene; V was cut back by 4 bases and J by 0 bases. The CDR3 nucleotides read TGTGCCTGGATGACAGGGGGTTTGAACACTGAAGCTTTCTTT. Translated: CAWMTGGLNTEAFF.

At least ten counts were recorded for this clonotype. This chain links TRBV3-1 with TRBJ2-1, with 11 bases matching TRBD2. Germline-derived CDR1 and CDR2 are LGHDT and YNNKEL (reference sequence). The CDR3 is made up of 18 amino acids. The V segment lost 2 bases and the J segment 6 bases; nucleotides outside the gene matches: 12. CDR3 bases: TGTGCCAGCAGCCAACTAGCGGGAGGTCTTTCTATTCTCAATGAGCAGTTCTTC. The encoded protein is CASSQLAGGLSILNEQFF.

This clonotype was seen at least ten times. The chain couples TRBV7-2 to TRBJ2-3; TRBD2 matches at 10 bases. The trim removed 5 bases at V and 4 bases at J, leaving 3 bases unmatched. The CDR3 length is 14 residues. Germline V gene sequence: CDR1 SGHTA, CDR2 FQGNSA. In DNA form, the CDR3 reads TGTGCCAGCAGCCCTAGCGGGAGTGCAGATACGCAGTATTTT. As protein: CASSPSGSADTQYF.

This clonotype was counted at least ten times. This sequence joins TRBV28 and TRBJ2-1; TRBD2 matches at 11 bases. CDR1 and CDR2 (germline): MDHEN, SYDVKM. There are 15 residues in the CDR3. V was clipped by 4 bases and J by 6 bases; unmatched bases: 5. This CDR3 reads CASSSPGLAANEQFF. The DNA for the CDR3 is TGTGCCAGCAGTTCTCCGGGACTAGCGGCCAATGAGCAGTTCTTC.

This clonotype was detected many times. DNA for the CDR3: TGCAGTGCAACCCGACCTAGCGGTCTCTCCTACGAGCAGTACTTC. Protein product: CSATRPSGLSYEQYF. The chain employs TRBV20-1 and TRBJ2-7, with 7 bases identical to TRBD2. Germline V CDR1 and CDR2: DFQATT, SNEGSKA (reference sequence). The CDR3 sequence is 15 residues long. The V gene end was trimmed by 6 bases and the J gene end by 0 bases; junction bases not matched to a gene: 11.

This clonotype was picked up many times. The rearrangement links TRBV20-1 to TRBJ2-5, with 8 bases matching TRBD1. This CDR3 is 11 amino acids long. The J segment lost 4 bases and the V segment lost 8 bases, leaving 3 bases of the junction unmatched. Germline V CDR1 and CDR2: DFQATT, SNEGSKA (reference sequence). CDR3 bases: TGCAGTATAGACAGGGGAGAGACCCAGTACTTC. Translated, it gives CSIDRGETQYF.

A word on this clonotype: This clone may be a read error of a much larger clone one base away. The chain combines TRBV12-5 with TRBJ1-2, with D hard to call. The CDR3 totals 16 residues. CDR1 LGHNT and CDR2 FRNRAP come from the germline V gene. CDR3 sequence reads: CASGLVLGGGSYGHTF. CDR3 in DNA: TGTGCTAGTGGTTTGGTACTAGGTGGTGGAAGCTATGGCCACACCTTC.

This clonotype was detected ten times or more. V gene TRBV24-1 combines with J gene TRBJ1-4; D perhaps matches TRBD1 (6 bases). The CDR3 has 15 amino acids. Germline assignment: CDR1 KGHDR and CDR2 SFDVKD. Between the trimmed V and J ends, which lost 3 bases and 8 bases, there was a span of 15 bases. The CDR3, as DNA: TGTGCCACCAGTGATAACGCTGCGGGGGGCGAAAAACTGTTTTTT. Amino acids: CATSDNAAGGEKLFF.

This clonotype was counted between two and nine times. The chain employs TRBV30 and TRBJ2-5, with 7 bases matching TRBD2. CDR1 and CDR2 from the germline V gene are GTSNPN and SVGIG (reference sequence). This CDR3 comprises 10 residues. Trimming at V came to 2 bases and at J to 13 bases, leaving 4 bases not matched to a gene. For the CDR3, the DNA is TGTGCCTGGAGTTCTAGCGGCTGGTACTTC. It is translated as CAWSSSGWYF.

This clonotype came up many times. V and J are TRBV6-1 and TRBJ2-3, with 8 bases identical to TRBD2. With V trimmed by 2 bases and J by 4 bases, 14 bases remained unmatched. This CDR3 comprises 18 residues. Germline V gene data show CDR1 as MNHNS and CDR2 as SASEGT. The CDR3 sequence is CASSELRSDSGMSDTQYF. CDR3 in DNA: TGTGCCAGCAGTGAATTAAGGTCGGATAGCGGGATGTCAGATACGCAGTATTTT.

This clonotype was counted at least ten times. This chain joins TRBV30 and TRBJ1-1; D gene uncertain. V lost 0 bases, J lost 1 base, and 6 bases lay in between. This CDR3 is 13 amino acids long. Per germline, CDR1 GTSNPN and CDR2 SVGIG (reference sequence). The CDR3 reads CAWSVAQNTEAFF. CDR3 DNA sequence: TGTGCCTGGAGTGTAGCCCAGAACACTGAAGCTTTCTTT.

The chain recombines TRBV7-9 with TRBJ2-4; 8 bases line up with TRBD2. After removal of 5 bases from V and 9 bases from J, the junction contained 3 bases not matched to a gene. This CDR3 contains 12 residues. Germline V CDR1 and CDR2: SEHNR, FQNEAQ (reference sequence). The CDR3: CASSRGGSIQYF. The DNA of the CDR3 is TGTGCCAGCAGCCGGGGGGGTAGCATTCAGTACTTC.